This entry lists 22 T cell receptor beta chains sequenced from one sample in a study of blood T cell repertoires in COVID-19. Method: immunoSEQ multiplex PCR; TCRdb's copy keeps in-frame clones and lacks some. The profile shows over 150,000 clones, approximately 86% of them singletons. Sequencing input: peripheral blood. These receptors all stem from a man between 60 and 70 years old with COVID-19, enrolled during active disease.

CDR3 loop: CASSQVMGQVDLPLHF. CDR3 nucleotides: TGCGCCAGCAGCCAAGTTATGGGACAGGTCGATCTTCCCCTCCACTTT. The genes are TRBV4-1 and TRBJ1-6; 8 bases map to TRBD1. The germline CDR1 and CDR2 sequences are MGHRA and YSYEKL. This CDR3 is built from 16 residues. With V trimmed by 1 base and J by 13 bases, 12 bases remained unmatched.

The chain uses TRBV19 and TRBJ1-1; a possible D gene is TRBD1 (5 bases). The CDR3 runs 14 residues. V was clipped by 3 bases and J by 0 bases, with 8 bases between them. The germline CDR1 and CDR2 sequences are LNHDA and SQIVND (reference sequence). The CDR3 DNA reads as TGTGCCAGTAGTATCGGACACTTGAACACTGAAGCTTTCTTT. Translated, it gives CASSIGHLNTEAFF.

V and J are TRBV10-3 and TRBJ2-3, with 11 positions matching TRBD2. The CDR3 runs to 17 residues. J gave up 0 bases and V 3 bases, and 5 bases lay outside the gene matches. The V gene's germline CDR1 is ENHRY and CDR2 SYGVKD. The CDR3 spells CAISELAGASSTDTQYF. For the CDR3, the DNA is TGTGCCATCAGTGAACTAGCGGGAGCTTCTAGCACAGATACGCAGTATTTT.

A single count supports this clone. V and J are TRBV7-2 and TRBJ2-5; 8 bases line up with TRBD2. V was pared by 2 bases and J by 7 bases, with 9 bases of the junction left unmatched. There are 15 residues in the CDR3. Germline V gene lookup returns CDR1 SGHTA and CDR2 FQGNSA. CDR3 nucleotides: TGTGCCAGCAGCTTATTGAGCGGGGGCGGGAGGACCCAGTACTTC. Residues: CASSLLSGGGRTQYF.

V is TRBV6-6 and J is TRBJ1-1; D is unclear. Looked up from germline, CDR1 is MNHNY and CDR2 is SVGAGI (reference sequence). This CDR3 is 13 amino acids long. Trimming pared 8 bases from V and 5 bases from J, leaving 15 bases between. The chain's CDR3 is CASRERVETEAFF. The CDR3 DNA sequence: TGTGCCAGCCGGGAAAGGGTCGAGACTGAAGCTTTCTTT.

CDR3 nucleotides: TGTGCCAGCAGCTTAGGACTTCGGTCACCCCTCCACTTT. This sequence encodes CASSLGLRSPLHF. The chain employs TRBV7-2 and TRBJ1-6; the D is unclear. The CDR3 loop spans 13 amino acids. Trimming took 1 base from V and 10 from J, leaving 8 bases between them. Germline loops: CDR1 SGHTA, CDR2 FQGNSA.

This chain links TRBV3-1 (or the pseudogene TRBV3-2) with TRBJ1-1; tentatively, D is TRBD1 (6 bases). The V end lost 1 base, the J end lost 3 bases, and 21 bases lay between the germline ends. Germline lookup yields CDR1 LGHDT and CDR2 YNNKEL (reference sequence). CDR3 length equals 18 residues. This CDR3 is CASSQAGRGSVRDTEAFF. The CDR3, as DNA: TGTGCCAGCAGCCAAGCGGGAAGGGGGAGTGTTCGTGACACTGAAGCTTTCTTT.

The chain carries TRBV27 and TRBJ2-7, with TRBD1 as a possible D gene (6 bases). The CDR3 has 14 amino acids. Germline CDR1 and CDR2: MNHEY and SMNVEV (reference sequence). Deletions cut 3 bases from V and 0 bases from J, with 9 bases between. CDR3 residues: CASSFQGLSYEQYF. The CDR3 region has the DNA TGTGCCAGCAGTTTCCAGGGGCTCTCCTACGAGCAGTACTTC.

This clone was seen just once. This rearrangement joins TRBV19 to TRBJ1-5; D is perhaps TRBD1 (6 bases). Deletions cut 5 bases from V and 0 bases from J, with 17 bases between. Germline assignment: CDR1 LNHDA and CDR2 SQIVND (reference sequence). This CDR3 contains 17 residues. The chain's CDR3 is CASSVLGAGVSNQPQHF. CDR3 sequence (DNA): TGTGCCAGTAGTGTGCTCGGGGCAGGGGTTAGCAATCAGCCCCAGCATTTT.

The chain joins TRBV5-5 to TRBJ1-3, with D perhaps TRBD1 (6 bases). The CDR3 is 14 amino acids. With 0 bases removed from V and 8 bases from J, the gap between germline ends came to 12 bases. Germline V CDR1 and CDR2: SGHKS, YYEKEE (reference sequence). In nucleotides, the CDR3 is TGTGCCAGCAGCTTGGATGGGGGGGCTGACACCATATATTTT. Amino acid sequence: CASSLDGGADTIYF.

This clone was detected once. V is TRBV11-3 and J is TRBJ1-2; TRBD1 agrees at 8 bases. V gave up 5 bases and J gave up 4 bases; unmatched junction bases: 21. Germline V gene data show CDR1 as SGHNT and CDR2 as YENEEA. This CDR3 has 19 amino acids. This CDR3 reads CASSILSGTGLKGGYGYTF. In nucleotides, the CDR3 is TGTGCCAGCAGCATACTATCCGGGACAGGTCTTAAAGGGGGCTATGGCTACACCTTC.

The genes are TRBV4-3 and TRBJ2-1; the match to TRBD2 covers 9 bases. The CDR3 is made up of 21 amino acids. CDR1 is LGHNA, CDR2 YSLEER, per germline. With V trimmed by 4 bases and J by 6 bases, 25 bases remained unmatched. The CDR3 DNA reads TGCGCCAGCAGCCGCCAAAGGGGAGCAAGCGGAACTAGCGGGCTAATCAATGAGCAGTTCTTC. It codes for CASSRQRGASGTSGLINEQFF.

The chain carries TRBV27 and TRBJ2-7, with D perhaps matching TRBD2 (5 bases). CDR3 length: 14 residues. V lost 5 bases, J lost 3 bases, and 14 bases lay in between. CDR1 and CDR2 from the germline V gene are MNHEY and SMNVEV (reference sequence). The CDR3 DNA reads TGTGCCAGCAGTACCCACGGGATGCTCTACGAGCAGTACTTC. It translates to CASSTHGMLYEQYF.

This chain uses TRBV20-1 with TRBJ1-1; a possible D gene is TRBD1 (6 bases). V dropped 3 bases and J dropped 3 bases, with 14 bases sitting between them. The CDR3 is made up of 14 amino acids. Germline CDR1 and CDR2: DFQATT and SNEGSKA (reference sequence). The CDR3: CSASRGSWDTEAFF. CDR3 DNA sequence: TGCAGTGCTAGTAGGGGGTCCTGGGACACTGAAGCTTTCTTT.

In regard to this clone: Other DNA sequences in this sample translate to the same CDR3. The CDR3 here is CATSDRTGPNQPQHF. DNA of the CDR3: TGTGCCACCAGTGATAGGACAGGGCCCAATCAGCCCCAGCATTTT. The V gene is TRBV24-1, the J gene TRBJ1-5; 8 nucleotides align to TRBD1. CDR1 is KGHDR, CDR2 SFDVKD, per germline. The V segment lost 3 bases and the J segment 3 bases; nucleotides outside the gene matches: 3. CDR3 size: 15 residues.

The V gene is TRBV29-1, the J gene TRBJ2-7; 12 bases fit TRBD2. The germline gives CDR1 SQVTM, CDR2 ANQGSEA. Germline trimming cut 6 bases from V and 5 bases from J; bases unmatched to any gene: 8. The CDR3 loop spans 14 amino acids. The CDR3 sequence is CSVLTSGRKNEQYF. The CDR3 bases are TGCAGCGTCCTGACTAGCGGGAGAAAAAACGAGCAGTACTTC.

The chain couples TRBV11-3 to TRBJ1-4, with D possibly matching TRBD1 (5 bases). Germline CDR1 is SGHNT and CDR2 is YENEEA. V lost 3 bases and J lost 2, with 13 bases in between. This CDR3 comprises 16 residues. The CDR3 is CASSFPGGGTNEKLFF. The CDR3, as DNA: TGTGCCAGCAGCTTCCCTGGGGGAGGGACTAATGAAAAACTGTTTTTT.

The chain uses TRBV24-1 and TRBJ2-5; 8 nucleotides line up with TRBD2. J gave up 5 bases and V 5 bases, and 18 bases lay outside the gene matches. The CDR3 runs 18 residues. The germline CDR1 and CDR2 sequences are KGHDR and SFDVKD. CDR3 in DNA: TGTGCCACCAGTGGCGATTTTACTCGGACTAGCTGTTGGGAGACCCAGTACTTC. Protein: CATSGDFTRTSCWETQYF.

The CDR3, as DNA: TGTGCCAGCCTAACCGGGGGGAGCTACGAGCAGTACTTC. Residues: CASLTGGSYEQYF. The chain links TRBV7-2 to TRBJ2-7; TRBD2 agrees at 7 bases. There are 13 residues in the CDR3. Trimming took 8 bases from V and 3 from J; bases not matched to a gene: 7. Germline CDR1 reads SGHTA; CDR2 reads FQGNSA.

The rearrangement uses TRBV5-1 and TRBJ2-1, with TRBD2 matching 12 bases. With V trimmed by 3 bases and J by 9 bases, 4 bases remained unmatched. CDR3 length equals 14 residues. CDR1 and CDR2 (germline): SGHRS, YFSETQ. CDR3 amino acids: CASSSGLAGSEQFF. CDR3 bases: TGCGCCAGCAGCTCCGGACTAGCGGGGAGTGAGCAGTTCTTC.

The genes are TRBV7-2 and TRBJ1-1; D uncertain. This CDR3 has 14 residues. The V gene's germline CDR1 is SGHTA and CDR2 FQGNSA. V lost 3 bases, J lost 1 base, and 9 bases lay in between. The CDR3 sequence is CASSFGSPNTEAFF. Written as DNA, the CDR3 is TGTGCCAGCAGCTTCGGGTCTCCGAACACTGAAGCTTTCTTT.

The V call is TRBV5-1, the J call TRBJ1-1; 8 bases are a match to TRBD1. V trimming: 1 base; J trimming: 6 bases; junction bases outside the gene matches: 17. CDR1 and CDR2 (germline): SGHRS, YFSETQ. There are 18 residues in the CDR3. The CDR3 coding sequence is TGCGCCAGCAGCTTGAACCTGAGACAGGGGAACTTTGTCGCTGAAGCTTTCTTT. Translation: CASSLNLRQGNFVAEAFF.